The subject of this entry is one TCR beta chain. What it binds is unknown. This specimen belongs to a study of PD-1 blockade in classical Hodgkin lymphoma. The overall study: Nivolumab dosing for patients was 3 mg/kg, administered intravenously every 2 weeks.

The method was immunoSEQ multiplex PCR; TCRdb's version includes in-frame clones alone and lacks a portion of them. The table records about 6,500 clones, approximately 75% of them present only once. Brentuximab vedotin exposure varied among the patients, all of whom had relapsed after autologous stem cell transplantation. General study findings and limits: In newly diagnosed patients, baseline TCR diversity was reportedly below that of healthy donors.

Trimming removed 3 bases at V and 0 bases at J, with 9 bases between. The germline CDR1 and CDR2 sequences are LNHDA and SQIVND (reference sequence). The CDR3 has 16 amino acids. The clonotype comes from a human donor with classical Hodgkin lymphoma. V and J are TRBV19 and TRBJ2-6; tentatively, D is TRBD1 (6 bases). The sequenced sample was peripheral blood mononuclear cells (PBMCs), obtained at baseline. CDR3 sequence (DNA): TGTGCCAGTAGTATCGTAGGGGGCTCTGGGGCCAACGTCCTGACTTTC. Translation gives CASSIVGGSGANVLTF.